This T cell receptor (beta chain) comes out of a study of T cell repertoires in cytomegalovirus infection. At the level of the study: Matching HLA type, along with CMV infection, was indicated by public TCR beta signatures. Points from the study as a whole: The ex vivo response was dominated by HLA-C-restricted CMV-specific TCR beta clonotypes. The study identified carriers of CMV plus the relevant HLA from cumulative public TCR beta family frequency.

This clonotype was picked up a small number of times. The antigen remains unidentified. The CDR3 spans 15 residues. V was cut by 6 bases and J by 0 bases, with 12 bases left in between. Germline V gene sequence: CDR1 MDHEN, CDR2 SYDVKM. TCRdb processed the reads anew with MiXCR; each CDR3 protein has one entry. Of more than 500,000 distinct CDR3 sequences listed, 16% were seen once; the top ten hold 20% to 30%. This TCR was recovered from a human donor in good health (CMV status not recorded). Some clones in this sample may be carry-over from other donors' samples. The J gene is TRBJ1-5, the V gene TRBV28; perhaps TRBD1 as D (5 bases). The sequenced sample was CD8+ T cells from PBMCs. The DNA for the CDR3 is TGTGCCAGCAGATCCGGGGCAGTTAGCAATCAGCCCCAGCATTTT. It is translated as CASRSGAVSNQPQHF.